This T cell receptor beta chain was obtained from a study of T cell repertoires in cytomegalovirus infection. Study information: Indications came from public TCR beta signatures; they pointed to CMV infection and to a matching HLA type.

The CDR3 contains 14 residues. V lost 2 bases, J lost 8 bases, and 8 bases stayed unmatched. CDR1 and CDR2 (germline): SNHLY, FYNNEI. With respect to this clonotype: Its specificity is not known.

Regarding the study as a whole: Cumulated frequencies of public TCR beta families served to identify carriers of CMV plus the relevant HLA. HLA-C-restricted CMV clonotypes gave the most frequent clonotype in two of eight donors.

TCRdb re-called the reads through MiXCR, storing one row per CDR3 protein. The sample lists 150,000 to 200,000 distinct CDR3 sequences, roughly 14% seen once, with 27% in the top ten. The origin of this receptor is a human donor in good health (CMV status not recorded). Some clones in this sample may be carry-over from other donors' samples. The gene calls are TRBV2 and TRBJ1-2, with 7 bases fitting TRBD1. The sample consisted of PBMCs. The CDR3 coding sequence is TGTGCCAGCAGTGAAAGGCAGGGGGTCTACGGCTACACCTTC. This translates into CASSERQGVYGYTF. Combining the CDR3 with reference TRBV2 and TRBJ1-2 gives the whole variable domain EPEVTQTPSHQVTQMGQEVILRCVPISNHLYFYWYRQILGQKVEFLVSFYNNEISEKSEIFDDQFSVERPDGSNFTLKIRSTKLEDSAMYFCASSERQGVYGYTFGSGTRLTVV.